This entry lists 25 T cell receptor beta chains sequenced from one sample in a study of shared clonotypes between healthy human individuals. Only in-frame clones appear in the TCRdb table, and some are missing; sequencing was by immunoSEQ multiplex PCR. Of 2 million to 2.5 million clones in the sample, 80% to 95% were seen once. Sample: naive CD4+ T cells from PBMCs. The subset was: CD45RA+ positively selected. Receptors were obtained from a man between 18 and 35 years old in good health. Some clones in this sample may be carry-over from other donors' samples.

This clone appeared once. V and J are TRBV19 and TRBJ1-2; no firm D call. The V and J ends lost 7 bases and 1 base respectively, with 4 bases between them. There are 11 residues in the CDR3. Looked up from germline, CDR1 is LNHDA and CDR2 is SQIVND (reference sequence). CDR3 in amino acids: CASMYNYGYTF. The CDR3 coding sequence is TGTGCCAGTATGTATAACTATGGCTACACCTTC.

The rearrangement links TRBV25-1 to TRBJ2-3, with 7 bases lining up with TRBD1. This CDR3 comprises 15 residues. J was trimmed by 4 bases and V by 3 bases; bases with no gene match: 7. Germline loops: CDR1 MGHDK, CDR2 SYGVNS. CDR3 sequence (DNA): TGTGCCAGCAGTGATCCACAGGGGAATGCAGATACGCAGTATTTT. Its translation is CASSDPQGNADTQYF.

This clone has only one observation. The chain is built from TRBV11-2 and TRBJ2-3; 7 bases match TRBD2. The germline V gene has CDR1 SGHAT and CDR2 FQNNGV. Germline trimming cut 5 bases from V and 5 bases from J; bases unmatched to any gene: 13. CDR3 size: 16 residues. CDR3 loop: CASSTLPAGKLDTQYF. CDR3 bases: TGTGCCAGCAGCACCCTTCCAGCGGGAAAACTAGATACGCAGTATTTT.

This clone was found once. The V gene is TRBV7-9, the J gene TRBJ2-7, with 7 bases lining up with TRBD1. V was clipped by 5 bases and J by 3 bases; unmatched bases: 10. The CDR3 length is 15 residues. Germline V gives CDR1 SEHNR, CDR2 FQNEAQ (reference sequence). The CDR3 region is CASSPRQGEVYEQYF. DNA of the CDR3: TGTGCCAGCAGCCCACGACAGGGAGAAGTCTACGAGCAGTACTTC.

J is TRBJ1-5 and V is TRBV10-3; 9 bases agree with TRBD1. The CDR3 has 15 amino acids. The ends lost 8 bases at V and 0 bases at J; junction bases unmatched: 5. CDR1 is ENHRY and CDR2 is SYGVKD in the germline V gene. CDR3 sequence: CAIGDRGNSNQPQHF. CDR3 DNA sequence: TGTGCCATCGGCGACAGGGGGAATAGCAATCAGCCCCAGCATTTT.

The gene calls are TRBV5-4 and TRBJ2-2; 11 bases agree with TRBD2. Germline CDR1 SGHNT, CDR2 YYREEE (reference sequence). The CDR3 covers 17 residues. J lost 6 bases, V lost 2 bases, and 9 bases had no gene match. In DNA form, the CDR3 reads TGTGCCAGCAGCTTAACCCTAGCGGGAGGAGTAGCCGGGGAGCTGTTTTTT. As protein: CASSLTLAGGVAGELFF.

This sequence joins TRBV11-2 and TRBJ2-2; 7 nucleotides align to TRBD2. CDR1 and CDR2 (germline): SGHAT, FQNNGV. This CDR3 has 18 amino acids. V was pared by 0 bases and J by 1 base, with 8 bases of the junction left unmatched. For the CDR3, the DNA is TGTGCCAGCAGCTTAGATCTTCCTAGCGGCCTGAACACCGGGGAGCTGTTTTTT. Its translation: CASSLDLPSGLNTGELFF.

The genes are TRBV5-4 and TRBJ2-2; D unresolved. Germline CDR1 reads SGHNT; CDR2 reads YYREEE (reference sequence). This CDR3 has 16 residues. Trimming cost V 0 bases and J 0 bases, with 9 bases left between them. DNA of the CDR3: TGTGCCAGCAGCTTGGTAGCACTTCCGAACACCGGGGAGCTGTTTTTT. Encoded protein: CASSLVALPNTGELFF.

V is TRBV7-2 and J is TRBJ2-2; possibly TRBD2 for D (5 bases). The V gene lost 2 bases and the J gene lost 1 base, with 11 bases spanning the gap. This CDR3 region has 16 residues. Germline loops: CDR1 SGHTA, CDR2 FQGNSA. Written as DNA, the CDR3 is TGTGCCAGCAGCTTAAGGTCCCGGGAGAACACCGGGGAGCTGTTTTTT. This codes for CASSLRSRENTGELFF. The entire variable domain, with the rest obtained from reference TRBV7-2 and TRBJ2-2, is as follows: GAGVSQSPSNKVTEKGKDVELRCDPISGHTALYWYRQSLGQGLEFLIYFQGNSAPDKSGLPSDRFSAERTGGSVSTLTIQRTQQEDSAVYLCASSLRSRENTGELFFGEGSRLTVL.

CDR3 loop: CASSSGLEQYF. CDR3 nucleotide sequence: TGTGCCAGCAGCTCTGGTTTGGAGCAGTACTTC. J is TRBJ2-7 and V is TRBV9; D unclear. CDR3 length: 11 residues. Germline CDR1 SGDLS, CDR2 YYNGEE. V was trimmed by 4 bases and J by 7 bases, leaving 9 bases between them. The full variable domain, its missing parts supplied by reference TRBV9 and TRBJ2-7, is DSGVTQTPKHLITATGQRVTLRCSPRSGDLSVYWYQQSLDQGLQFLIQYYNGEERAKGNILERFSAQQFPDLHSELNLSSLELGDSALYFCASSSGLEQYFGPGTRLTVT.

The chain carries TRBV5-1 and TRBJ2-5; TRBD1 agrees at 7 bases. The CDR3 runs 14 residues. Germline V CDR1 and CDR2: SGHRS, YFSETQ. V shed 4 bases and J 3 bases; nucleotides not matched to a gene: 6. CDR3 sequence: CASSQRQGEETQYF. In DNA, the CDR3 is TGCGCCAGCAGCCAACGACAGGGAGAAGAGACCCAGTACTTC.

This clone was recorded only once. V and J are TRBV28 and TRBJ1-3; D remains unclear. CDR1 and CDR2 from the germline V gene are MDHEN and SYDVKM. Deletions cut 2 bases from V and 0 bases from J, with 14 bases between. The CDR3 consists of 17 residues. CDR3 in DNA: TGTGCCAGCAGTTTAACAGCGTCTCTTTTCTCTGGAAACACCATATATTTT. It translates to CASSLTASLFSGNTIYF.

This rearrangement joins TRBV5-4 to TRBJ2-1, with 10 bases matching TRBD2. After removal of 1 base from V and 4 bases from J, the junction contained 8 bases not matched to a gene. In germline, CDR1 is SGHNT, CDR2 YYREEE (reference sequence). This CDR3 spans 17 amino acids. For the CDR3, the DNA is TGTGCCAGCAGCTTGTTTGGACTAGCGGATAAATACAATGAGCAGTTCTTC. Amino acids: CASSLFGLADKYNEQFF.

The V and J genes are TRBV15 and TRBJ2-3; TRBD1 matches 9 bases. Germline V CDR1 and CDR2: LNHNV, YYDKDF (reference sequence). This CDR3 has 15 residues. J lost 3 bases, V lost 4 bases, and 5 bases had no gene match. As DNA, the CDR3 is TGTGCCACCAGCACCCGACAGGGGGTTACAGATACGCAGTATTTT. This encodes CATSTRQGVTDTQYF.

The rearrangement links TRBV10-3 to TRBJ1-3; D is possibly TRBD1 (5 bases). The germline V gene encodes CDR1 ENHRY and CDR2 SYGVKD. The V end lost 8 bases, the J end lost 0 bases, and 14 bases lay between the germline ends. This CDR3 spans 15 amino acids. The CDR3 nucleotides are TGTGCCATCTCCGACGGGGGAAACTCTGGAAACACCATATATTTT. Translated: CAISDGGNSGNTIYF.

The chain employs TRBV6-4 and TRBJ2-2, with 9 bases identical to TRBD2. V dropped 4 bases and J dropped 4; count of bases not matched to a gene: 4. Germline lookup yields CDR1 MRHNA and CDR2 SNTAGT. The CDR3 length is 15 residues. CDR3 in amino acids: CASSALAGSTGELFF. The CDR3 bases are TGTGCCAGCAGTGCGCTAGCGGGGAGCACCGGGGAGCTGTTTTTT.

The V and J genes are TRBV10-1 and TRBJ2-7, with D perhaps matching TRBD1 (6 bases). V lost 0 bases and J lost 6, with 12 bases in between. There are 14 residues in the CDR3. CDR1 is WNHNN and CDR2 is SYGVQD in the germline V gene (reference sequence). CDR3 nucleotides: TGCGCCAGCAGTGAGTCGATAGGACAGAGCGAGCAGTACTTC. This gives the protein CASSESIGQSEQYF.

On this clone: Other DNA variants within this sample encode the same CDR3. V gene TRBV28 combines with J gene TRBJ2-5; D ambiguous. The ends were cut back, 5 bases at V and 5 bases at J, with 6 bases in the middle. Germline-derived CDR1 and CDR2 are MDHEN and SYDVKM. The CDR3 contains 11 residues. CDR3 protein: CASSTRETQYF. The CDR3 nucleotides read TGTGCCAGCAGTACGCGGGAGACCCAGTACTTC.

The CDR3 here is CASSPSGTESYEQYF. The CDR3 DNA is TGTGCCAGCTCACCCTCCGGGACAGAATCCTACGAGCAGTACTTC. This chain uses TRBV18 with TRBJ2-7; TRBD1 agrees at 7 bases. V lost 3 bases and J lost 1; bases outside the gene matches: 6. The V gene's germline CDR1 is KGHSH and CDR2 LQKENI. The CDR3 is made up of 15 amino acids. Using reference TRBV18 and TRBJ2-7 for the parts outside the CDR3, the full variable domain is NAGVMQNPRHLVRRRGQEARLRCSPMKGHSHVYWYRQLPEEGLKFMVYLQKENIIDESGMPKERFSAEFPKEGPSILRIQQVVRGDSAAYFCASSPSGTESYEQYFGPGTRLTVT.

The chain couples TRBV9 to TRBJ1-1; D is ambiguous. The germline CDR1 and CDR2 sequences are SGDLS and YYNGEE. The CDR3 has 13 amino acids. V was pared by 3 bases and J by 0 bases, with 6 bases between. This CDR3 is CASSAYLNTEAFF. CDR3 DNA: TGTGCCAGCAGCGCATATCTGAACACTGAAGCTTTCTTT.

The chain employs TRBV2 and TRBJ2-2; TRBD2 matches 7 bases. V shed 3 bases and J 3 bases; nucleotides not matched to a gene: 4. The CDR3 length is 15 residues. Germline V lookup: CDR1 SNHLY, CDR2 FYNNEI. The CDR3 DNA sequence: TGTGCCAGCAGTGATGAGCGGGGTGACACCGGGGAGCTGTTTTTT. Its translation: CASSDERGDTGELFF.

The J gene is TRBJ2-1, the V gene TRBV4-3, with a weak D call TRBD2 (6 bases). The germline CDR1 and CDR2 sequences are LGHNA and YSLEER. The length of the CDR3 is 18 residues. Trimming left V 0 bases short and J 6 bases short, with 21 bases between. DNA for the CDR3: TGCGCCAGCAGCCAAGACCCACCGGGCGGGGATTGGGGCAATGAGCAGTTCTTC. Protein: CASSQDPPGGDWGNEQFF.

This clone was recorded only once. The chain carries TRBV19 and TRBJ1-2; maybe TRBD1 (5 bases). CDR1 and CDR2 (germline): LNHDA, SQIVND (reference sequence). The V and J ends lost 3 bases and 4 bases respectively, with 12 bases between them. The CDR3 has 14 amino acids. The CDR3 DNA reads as TGTGCCAGTAGTATGGGGGAAGGCTTCTATGGCTACACCTTC. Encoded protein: CASSMGEGFYGYTF.

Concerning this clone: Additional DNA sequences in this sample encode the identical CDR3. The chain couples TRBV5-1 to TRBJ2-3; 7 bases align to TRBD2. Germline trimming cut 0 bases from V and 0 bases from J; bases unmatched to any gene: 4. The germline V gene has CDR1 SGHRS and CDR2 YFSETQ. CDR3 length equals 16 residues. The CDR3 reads CASSLVGGPSTDTQYF. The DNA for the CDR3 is TGCGCCAGCAGCTTGGTGGGAGGGCCAAGCACAGATACGCAGTATTTT.

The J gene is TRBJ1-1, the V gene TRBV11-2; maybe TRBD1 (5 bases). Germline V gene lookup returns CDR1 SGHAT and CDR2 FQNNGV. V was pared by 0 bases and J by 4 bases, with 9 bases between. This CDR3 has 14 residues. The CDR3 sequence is CASSLDGGPTEAFF. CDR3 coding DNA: TGTGCCAGCAGCTTAGATGGGGGACCCACTGAAGCTTTCTTT. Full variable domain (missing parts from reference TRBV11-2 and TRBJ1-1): EAGVAQSPRYKIIEKRQSVAFWCNPISGHATLYWYQQILGQGPKLLIQFQNNGVVDDSQLPKDRFSAERLKGVDSTLKIQPAKLEDSAVYLCASSLDGGPTEAFFGQGTRLTVV.